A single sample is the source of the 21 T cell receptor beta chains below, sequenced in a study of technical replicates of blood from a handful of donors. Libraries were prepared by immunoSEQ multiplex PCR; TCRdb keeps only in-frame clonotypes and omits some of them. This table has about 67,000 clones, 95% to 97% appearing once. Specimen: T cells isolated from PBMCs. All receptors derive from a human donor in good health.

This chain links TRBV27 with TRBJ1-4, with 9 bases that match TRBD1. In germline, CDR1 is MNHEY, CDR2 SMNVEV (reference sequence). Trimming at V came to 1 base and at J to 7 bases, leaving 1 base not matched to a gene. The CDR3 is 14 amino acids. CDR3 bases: TGTGCCAGCAGTTTATTGGACAGGGGTGAAAAACTGTTTTTT. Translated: CASSLLDRGEKLFF.

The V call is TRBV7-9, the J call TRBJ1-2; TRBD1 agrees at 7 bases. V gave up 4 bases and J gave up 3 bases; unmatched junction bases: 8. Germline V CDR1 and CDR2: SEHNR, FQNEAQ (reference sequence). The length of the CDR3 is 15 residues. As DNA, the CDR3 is TGTGCCAGCAGCTCAAGACAGGGCTACGACTATGGCTACACCTTC. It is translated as CASSSRQGYDYGYTF.

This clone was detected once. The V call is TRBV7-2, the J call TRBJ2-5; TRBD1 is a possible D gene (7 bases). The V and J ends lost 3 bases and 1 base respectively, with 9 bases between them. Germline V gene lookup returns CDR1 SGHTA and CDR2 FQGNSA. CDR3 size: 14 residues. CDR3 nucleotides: TGTGCCAGCAGCTTTCAGGGGGGCCAAGAGACCCAGTACTTC. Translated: CASSFQGGQETQYF.

The CDR3 DNA reads TGTGCCAGCTCACCCCGGATAGCGGACACTGAAGCTTTCTTT. It is translated as CASSPRIADTEAFF. This rearrangement joins TRBV18 to TRBJ1-1; D gene unclear. CDR1 and CDR2 from the germline V gene are KGHSH and LQKENI. The length of the CDR3 is 14 residues. V was clipped by 3 bases and J by 3 bases, with 11 bases between them.

The CDR3, as DNA: TGTGCCAGCAGCGTCCCTATGAAGCGGGAGAGTCCCTTACAAGAGACCCAGTACTTC. Protein product: CASSVPMKRESPLQETQYF. The chain employs TRBV7-9 and TRBJ2-5; 8 bases fit TRBD2. Germline CDR1 and CDR2: SEHNR and FQNEAQ (reference sequence). Trimming at V came to 5 bases and at J to 2 bases, leaving 19 bases not matched to a gene. The CDR3 loop spans 19 amino acids.

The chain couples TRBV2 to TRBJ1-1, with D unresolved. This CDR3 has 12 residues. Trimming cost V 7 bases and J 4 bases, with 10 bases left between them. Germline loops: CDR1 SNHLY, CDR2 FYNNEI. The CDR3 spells CASNLVGTEAFF. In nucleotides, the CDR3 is TGTGCCAGCAATCTAGTAGGCACTGAAGCTTTCTTT.

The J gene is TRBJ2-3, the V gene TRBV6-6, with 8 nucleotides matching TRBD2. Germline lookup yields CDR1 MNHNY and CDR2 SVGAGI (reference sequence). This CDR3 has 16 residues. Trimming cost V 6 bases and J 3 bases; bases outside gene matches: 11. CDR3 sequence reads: CASSSISGRRTDTQYF. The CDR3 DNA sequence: TGTGCCAGCAGCTCCATCAGCGGGAGAAGGACAGATACGCAGTATTTT.

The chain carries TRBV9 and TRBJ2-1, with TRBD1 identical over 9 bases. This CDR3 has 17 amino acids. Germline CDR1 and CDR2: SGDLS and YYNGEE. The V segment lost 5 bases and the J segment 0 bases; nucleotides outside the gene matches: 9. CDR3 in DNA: TGTGCCAGCAGTCGTCCCGGGACAGGGTACTCCTACAATGAGCAGTTCTTC. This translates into CASSRPGTGYSYNEQFF.

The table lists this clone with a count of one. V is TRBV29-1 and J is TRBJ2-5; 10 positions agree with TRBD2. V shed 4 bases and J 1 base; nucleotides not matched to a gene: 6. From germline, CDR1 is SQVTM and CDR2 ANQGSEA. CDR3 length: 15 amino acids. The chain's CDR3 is CSVVSLAGPQETQYF. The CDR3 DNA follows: TGCAGCGTTGTCTCACTAGCGGGACCCCAAGAGACCCAGTACTTC.

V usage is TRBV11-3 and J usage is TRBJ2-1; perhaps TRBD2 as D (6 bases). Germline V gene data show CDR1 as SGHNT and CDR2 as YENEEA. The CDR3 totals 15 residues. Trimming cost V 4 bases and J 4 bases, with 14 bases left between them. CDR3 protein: CASSWGLPGYNEQFF. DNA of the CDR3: TGTGCCAGCAGCTGGGGACTCCCAGGGTACAATGAGCAGTTCTTC.

DNA for the CDR3: TGTGCCAGCAGCCGGGGGGGGATCTACAATGAGCAGTTCTTC. Its protein product is CASSRGGIYNEQFF. V gene TRBV7-3 combines with J gene TRBJ2-1, with 8 bases identical to TRBD2. The trim removed 5 bases at V and 3 bases at J, leaving 3 bases unmatched. The CDR3 has 14 amino acids. CDR1 is SGHTA and CDR2 is FQGTGA in the germline V gene. Complete variable domain (other parts from reference TRBV7-3 and TRBJ2-1): GAGVSQTPSNKVTEKGKYVELRCDPISGHTALYWYRQSLGQGPEFLIYFQGTGAADDSGLPNDRFFAVRPEGSVSTLKIQRTERGDSAVYLCASSRGGIYNEQFFGPGTRLTVL.

The CDR3 is CASSTRTDRDMSTDTQYF. The CDR3 bases are TGTGCCAGCAGCACCAGGACCGACCGGGACATGAGCACAGATACGCAGTATTTT. The J gene is TRBJ2-3, the V gene TRBV7-9; maybe TRBD1 (6 bases). CDR1 is SEHNR and CDR2 is FQNEAQ in the germline V gene (reference sequence). Trimming shortened V by 5 bases and J by 0 bases, and 21 bases separated the two germline ends. The CDR3 has 18 residues.

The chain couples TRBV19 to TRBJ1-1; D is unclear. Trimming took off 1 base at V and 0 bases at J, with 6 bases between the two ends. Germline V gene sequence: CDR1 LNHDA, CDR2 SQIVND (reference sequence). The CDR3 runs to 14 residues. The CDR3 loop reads CASSIVALNTEAFF. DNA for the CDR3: TGTGCCAGTAGTATAGTAGCTTTGAACACTGAAGCTTTCTTT.

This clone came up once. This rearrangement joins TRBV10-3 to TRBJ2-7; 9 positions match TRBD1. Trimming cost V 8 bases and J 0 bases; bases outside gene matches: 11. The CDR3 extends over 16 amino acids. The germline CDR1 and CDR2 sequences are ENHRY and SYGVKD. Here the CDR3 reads CAIGGETGGSSYEQYF. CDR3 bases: TGTGCCATCGGTGGTGAGACAGGGGGTTCCTCCTACGAGCAGTACTTC.

The CDR3 region is CAWSLPVFGLFF. CDR3 nucleotides: TGTGCCTGGAGTCTCCCAGTGTTTGGGCTGTTTTTT. This chain links TRBV30 with TRBJ2-2; no reliable D call. This CDR3 contains 12 residues. Germline V gene sequence: CDR1 GTSNPN, CDR2 SVGIG (reference sequence). Trimming removed 2 bases from V and 13 bases from J, with 14 bases in between.

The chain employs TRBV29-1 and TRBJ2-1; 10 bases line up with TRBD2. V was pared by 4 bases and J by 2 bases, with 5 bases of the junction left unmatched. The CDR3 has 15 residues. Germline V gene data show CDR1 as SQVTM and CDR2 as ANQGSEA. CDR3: CSVGLAGDPYNEQFF. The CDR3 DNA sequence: TGCAGCGTTGGGCTAGCGGGAGACCCCTACAATGAGCAGTTCTTC.

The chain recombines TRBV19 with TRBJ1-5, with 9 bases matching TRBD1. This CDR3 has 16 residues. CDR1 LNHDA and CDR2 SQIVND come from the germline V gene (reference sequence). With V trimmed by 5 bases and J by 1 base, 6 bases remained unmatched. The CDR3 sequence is CASSDFGQGSNQPQHF. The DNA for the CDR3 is TGTGCCAGTAGTGATTTCGGACAGGGGAGCAATCAGCCCCAGCATTTT.

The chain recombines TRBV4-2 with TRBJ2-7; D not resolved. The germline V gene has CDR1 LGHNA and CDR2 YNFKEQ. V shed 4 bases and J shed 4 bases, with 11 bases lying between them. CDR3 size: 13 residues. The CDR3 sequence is CASSPVHRYEQYF. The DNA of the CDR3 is TGTGCCAGCAGCCCAGTTCATCGTTACGAGCAGTACTTC.

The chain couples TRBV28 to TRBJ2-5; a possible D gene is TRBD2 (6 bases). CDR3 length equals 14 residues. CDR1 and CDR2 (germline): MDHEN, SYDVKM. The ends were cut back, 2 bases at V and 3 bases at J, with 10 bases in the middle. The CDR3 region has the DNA TGTGCCAGCAGTTTAATGACTAGAGAAGAGACCCAGTACTTC. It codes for CASSLMTREETQYF.

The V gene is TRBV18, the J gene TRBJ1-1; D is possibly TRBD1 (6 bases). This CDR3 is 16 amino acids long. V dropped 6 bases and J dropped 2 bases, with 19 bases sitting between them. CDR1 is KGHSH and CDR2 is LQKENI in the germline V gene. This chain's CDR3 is CASSKSGQIKNTEAFF. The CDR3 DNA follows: TGTGCCAGCTCGAAAAGTGGACAGATCAAAAACACTGAAGCTTTCTTT. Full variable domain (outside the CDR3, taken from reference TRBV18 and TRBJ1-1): NAGVMQNPRHLVRRRGQEARLRCSPMKGHSHVYWYRQLPEEGLKFMVYLQKENIIDESGMPKERFSAEFPKEGPSILRIQQVVRGDSAAYFCASSKSGQIKNTEAFFGQGTRLTVV.

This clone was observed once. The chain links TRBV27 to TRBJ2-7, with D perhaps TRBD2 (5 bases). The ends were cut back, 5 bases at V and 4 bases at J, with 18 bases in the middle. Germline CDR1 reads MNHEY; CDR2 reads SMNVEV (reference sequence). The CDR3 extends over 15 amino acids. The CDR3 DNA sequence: TGTGCCAGCAGTAGATCTAGCAGCAGCCTTTACGAGCAGTACTTC. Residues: CASSRSSSSLYEQYF.